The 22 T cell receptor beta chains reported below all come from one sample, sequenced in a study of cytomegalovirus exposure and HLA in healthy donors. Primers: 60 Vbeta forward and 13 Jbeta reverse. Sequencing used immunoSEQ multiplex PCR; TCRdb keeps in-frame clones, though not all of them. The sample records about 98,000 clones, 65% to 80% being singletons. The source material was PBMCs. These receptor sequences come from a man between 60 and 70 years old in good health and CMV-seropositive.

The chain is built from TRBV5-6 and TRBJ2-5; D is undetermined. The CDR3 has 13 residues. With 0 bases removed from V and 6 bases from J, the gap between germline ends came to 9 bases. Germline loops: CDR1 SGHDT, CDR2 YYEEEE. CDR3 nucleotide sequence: TGTGCCAGCAGCTTGGGCAGGAAACAGACCCAGTACTTC. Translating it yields CASSLGRKQTQYF.

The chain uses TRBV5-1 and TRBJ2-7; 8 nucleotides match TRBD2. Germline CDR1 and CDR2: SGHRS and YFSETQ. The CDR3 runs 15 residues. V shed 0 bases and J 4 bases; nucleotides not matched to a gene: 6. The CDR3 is CASSLAGGGGYEQYF. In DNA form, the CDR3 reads TGCGCCAGCAGCTTGGCCGGTGGCGGGGGGTACGAGCAGTACTTC.

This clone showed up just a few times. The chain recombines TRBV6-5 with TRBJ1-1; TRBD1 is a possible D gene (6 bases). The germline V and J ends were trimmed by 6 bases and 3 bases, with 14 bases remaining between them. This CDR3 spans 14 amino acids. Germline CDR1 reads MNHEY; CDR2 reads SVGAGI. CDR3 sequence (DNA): TGTGCCAGCAGGGACAGTTCAGGCTACACTGAAGCTTTCTTT. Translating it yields CASRDSSGYTEAFF.

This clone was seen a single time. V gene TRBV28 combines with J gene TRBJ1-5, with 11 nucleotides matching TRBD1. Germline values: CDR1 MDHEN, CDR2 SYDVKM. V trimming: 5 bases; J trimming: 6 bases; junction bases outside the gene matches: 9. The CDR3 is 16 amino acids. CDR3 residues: CASSPAGQGAFQPQHF. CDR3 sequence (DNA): TGTGCCAGCAGTCCGGCCGGACAGGGGGCTTTTCAGCCCCAGCATTTT.

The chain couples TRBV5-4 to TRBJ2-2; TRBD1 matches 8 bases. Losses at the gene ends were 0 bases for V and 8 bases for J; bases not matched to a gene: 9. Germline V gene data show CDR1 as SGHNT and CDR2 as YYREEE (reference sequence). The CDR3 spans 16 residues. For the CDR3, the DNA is TGTGCCAGCAGCTTGGATTTGGACAGGGACCTGGGGGAGCTGTTTTTT. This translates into CASSLDLDRDLGELFF.

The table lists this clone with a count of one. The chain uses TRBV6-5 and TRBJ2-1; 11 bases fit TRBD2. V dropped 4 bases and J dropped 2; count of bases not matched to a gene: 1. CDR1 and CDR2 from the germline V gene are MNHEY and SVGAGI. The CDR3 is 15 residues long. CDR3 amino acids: CASSLTSGAYNEQFF. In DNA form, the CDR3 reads TGTGCCAGCAGTTTGACTAGCGGGGCCTACAATGAGCAGTTCTTC.

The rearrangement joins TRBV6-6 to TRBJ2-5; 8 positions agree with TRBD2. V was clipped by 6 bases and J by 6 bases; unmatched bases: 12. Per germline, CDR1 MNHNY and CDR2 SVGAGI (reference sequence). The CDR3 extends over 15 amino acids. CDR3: CASSLSPGGLKTQYF. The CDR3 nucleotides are TGTGCCAGCAGCCTCAGCCCGGGGGGGCTGAAGACCCAGTACTTC.

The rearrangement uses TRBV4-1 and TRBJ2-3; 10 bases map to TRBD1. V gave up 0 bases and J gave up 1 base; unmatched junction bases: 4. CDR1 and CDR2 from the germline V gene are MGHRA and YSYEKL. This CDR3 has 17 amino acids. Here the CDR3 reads CASSQERQGARTDTQYF. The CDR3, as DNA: TGCGCCAGCAGCCAAGAACGACAGGGGGCCCGCACAGATACGCAGTATTTT.

CDR3 region: CASSPTGNGEQYF. The CDR3 region has the DNA TGCGCCAGCAGTCCGACAGGGAACGGCGAGCAGTACTTC. The rearrangement joins TRBV10-2 to TRBJ2-7; 7 bases align to TRBD1. The trim removed 5 bases at V and 6 bases at J, leaving 7 bases unmatched. CDR3 length: 13 residues. Germline CDR1 and CDR2: WSHSY and SAAADI.

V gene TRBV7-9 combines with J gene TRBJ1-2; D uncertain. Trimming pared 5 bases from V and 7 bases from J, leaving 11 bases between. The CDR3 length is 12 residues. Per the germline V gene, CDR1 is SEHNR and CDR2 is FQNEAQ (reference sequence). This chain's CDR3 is CASSPLDVGYTF. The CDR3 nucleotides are TGTGCCAGCAGCCCTCTAGATGTTGGCTACACCTTC.

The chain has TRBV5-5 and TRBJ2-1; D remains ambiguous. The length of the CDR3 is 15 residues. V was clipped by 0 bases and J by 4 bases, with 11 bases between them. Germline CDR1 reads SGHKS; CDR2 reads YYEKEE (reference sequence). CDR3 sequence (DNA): TGTGCCAGCAGCTTGGTCCCCGCGGTTTACAATGAGCAGTTCTTC. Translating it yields CASSLVPAVYNEQFF.

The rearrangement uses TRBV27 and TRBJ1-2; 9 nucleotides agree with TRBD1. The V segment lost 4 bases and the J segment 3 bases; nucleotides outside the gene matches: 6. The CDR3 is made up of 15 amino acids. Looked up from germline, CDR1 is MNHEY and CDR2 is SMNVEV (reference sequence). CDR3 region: CASSSTGGWDYGYTF. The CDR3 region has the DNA TGTGCCAGCAGTTCAACAGGGGGCTGGGACTATGGCTACACCTTC.

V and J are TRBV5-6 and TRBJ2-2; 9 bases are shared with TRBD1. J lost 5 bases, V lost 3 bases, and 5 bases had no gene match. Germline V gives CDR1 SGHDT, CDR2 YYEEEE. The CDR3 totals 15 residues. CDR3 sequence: CASSSGQGRTGELFF. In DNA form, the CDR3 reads TGTGCCAGCAGCTCAGGACAGGGGCGGACCGGGGAGCTGTTTTTT.

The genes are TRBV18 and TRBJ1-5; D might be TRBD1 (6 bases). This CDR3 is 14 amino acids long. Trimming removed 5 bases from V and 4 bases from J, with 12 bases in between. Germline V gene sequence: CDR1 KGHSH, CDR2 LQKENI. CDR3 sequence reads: CASSGGAKNQPQHF. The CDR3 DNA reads TGTGCCAGCTCAGGGGGCGCCAAGAATCAGCCCCAGCATTTT.

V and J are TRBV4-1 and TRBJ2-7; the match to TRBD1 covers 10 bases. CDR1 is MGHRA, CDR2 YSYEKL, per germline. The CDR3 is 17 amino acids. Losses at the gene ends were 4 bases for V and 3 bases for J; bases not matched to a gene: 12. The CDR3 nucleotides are TGCGCCAGCAGCCCCCAACAGTTGGGGGACAGGGGCTACGAGCAGTACTTC. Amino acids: CASSPQQLGDRGYEQYF.

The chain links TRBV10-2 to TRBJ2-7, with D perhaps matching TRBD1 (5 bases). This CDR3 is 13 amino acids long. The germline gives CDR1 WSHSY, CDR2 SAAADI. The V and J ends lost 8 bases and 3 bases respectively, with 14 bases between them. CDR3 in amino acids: CASGAANYYEQYF. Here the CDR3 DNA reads TGCGCCAGCGGGGCGGCGAACTACTACGAGCAGTACTTC.

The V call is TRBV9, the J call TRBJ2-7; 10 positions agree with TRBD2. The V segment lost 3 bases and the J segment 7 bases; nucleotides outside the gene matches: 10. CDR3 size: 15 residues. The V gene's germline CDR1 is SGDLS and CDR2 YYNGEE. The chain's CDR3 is CASSASGGAGGEQYF. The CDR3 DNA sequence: TGTGCCAGCAGCGCGAGCGGGGGGGCCGGAGGGGAGCAGTACTTC. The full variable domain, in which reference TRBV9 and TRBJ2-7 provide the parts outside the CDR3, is DSGVTQTPKHLITATGQRVTLRCSPRSGDLSVYWYQQSLDQGLQFLIQYYNGEERAKGNILERFSAQQFPDLHSELNLSSLELGDSALYFCASSASGGAGGEQYFGPGTRLTVT.

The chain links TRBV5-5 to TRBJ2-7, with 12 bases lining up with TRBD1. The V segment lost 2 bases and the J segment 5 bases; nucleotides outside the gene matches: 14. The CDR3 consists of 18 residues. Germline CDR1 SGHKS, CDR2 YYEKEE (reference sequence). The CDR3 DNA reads TGTGCCAGCAGCTTTAAATTTTTTGGTGGGACAGGGGGCGACGAGCAGTACTTC. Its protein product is CASSFKFFGGTGGDEQYF.

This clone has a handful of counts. The CDR3 nucleotides are TGTGCCAGCAGCCCCCTCGGAGGGACAGGGCCCTACGAGCAGTACTTC. Translating it yields CASSPLGGTGPYEQYF. The chain combines TRBV7-6 with TRBJ2-7; 9 bases line up with TRBD1. The CDR3 spans 16 residues. Germline CDR1 SGHVS, CDR2 FNYEAQ. J gave up 2 bases and V 5 bases, and 10 bases lay outside the gene matches.

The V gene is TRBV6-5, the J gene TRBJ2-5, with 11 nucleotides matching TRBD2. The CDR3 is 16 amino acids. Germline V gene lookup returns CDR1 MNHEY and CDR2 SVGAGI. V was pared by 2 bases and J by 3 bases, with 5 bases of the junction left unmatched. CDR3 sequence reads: CASSYNSGGVKETQYF. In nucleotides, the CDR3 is TGTGCCAGCAGTTACAATAGCGGGGGGGTAAAAGAGACCCAGTACTTC.

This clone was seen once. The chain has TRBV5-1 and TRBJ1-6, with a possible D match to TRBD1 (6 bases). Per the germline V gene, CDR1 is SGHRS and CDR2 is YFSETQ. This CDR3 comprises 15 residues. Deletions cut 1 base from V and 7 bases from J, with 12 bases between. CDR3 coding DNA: TGCGCCAGCAGCTTGCAGACAGGAGGAAATTCACCCCTCCACTTT. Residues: CASSLQTGGNSPLHF.

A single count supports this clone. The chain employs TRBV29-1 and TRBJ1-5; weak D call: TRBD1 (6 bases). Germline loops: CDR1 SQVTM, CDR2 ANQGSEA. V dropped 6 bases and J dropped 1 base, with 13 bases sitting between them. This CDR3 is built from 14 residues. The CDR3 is CSVSTGSSNQPQHF. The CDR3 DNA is TGCAGCGTGAGCACAGGGAGCAGCAATCAGCCCCAGCATTTT.